The present T cell receptor (beta chain) was sequenced within a study of blood T cells in healthy people across ages. Study at large: For every two T cells, template switching captured about one barcoded beta molecule.

For this clonotype: Antigen unknown.

Study observations and caveats: No one knew whether donors had CMV, which possibly confounded expanded clonotype changes. Naive T cell percentage showed a strong correlation with TCR beta diversity.

Germline CDR1 is KGHSH and CDR2 is LQKENI. This CDR3 contains 15 residues. Trimming cost V 0 bases and J 1 base, with 9 bases left between them. Primers used in a second PCR of roughly 7 to 11 cycles were a sample-barcoded 5' primer and a J-beta primer mix. TCRdb redid the calling of the 5' RACE reads with MiXCR, one entry per CDR3 protein. The sample shows 700,000 to 950,000 distinct CDR3 sequences, roughly 43% of them seen only once. PBMCs were isolated at a quantity of at least 6 million per sample. Sequenced sample: blood. The chain recombines TRBV18 with TRBJ1-1, with a tentative D call TRBD1 (6 bases). The sequence was collected from a woman aged 60-75 years in good health. The CDR3, as DNA: TGTGCCAGCTCACCACCGAGGACAGCGAACACTGAAGCTTTCTTT. Its translation is CASSPPRTANTEAFF.